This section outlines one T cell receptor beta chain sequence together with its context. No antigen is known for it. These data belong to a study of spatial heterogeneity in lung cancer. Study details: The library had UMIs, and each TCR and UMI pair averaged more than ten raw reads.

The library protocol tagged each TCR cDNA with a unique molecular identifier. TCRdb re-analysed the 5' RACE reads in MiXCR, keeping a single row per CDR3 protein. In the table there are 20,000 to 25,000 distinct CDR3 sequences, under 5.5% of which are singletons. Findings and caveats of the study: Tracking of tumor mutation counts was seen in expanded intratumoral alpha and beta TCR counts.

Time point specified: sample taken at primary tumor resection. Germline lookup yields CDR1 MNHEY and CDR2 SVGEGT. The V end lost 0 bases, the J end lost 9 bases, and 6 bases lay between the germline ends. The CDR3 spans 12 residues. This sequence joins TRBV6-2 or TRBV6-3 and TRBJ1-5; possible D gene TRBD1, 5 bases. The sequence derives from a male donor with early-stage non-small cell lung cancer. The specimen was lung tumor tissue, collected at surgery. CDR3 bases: TGTGCCAGCAGTTACTCTGGGGGGCCCCAGCATTTT. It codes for CASSYSGGPQHF.